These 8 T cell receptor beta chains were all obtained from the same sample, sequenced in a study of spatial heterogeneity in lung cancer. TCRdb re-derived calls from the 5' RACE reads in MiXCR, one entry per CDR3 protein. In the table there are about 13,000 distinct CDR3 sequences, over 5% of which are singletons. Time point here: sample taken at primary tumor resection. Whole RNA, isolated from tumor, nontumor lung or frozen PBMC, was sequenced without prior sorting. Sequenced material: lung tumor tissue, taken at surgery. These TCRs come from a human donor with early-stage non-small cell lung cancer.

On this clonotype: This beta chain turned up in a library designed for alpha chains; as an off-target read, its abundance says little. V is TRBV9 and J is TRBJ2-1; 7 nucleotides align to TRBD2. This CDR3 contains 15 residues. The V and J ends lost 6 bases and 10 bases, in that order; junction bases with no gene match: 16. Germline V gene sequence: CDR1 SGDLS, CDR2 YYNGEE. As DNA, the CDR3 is TGTGCCAGCACCCCTCCGGGGAGCGGGGTAGAAGAGCAGTTCTTC. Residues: CASTPPGSGVEEQFF.

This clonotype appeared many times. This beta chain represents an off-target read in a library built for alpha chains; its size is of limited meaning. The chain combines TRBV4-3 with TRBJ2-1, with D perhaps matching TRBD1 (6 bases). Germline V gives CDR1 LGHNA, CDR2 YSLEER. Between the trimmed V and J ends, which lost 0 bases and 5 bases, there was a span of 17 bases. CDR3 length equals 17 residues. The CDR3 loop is CASSQDGGRLTNNEQFF. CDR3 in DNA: TGCGCCAGCAGCCAAGATGGGGGCAGATTAACAAACAATGAGCAGTTCTTC.

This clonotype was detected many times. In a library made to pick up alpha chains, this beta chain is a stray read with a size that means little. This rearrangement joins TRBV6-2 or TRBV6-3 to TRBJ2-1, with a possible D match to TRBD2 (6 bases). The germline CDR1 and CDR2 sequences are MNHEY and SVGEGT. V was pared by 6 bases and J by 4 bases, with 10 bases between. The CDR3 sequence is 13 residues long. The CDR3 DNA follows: TGTGCCAGCAGCCGACTAGTTTACAATGAGCAGTTCTTC. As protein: CASSRLVYNEQFF.

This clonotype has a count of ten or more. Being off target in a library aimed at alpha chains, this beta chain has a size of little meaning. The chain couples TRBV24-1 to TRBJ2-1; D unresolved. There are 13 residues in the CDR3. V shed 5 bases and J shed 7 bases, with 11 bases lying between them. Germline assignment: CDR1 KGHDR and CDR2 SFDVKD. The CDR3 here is CATSATGRNEQFF. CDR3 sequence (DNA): TGTGCCACCAGTGCGACGGGCCGTAATGAGCAGTTCTTC.

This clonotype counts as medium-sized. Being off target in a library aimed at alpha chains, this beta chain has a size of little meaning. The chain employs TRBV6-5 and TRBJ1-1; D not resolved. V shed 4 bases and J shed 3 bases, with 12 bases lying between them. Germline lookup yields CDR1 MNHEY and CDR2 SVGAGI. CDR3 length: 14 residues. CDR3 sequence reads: CASSWAEGDTEAFF. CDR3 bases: TGTGCCAGCAGTTGGGCGGAAGGAGACACTGAAGCTTTCTTT.

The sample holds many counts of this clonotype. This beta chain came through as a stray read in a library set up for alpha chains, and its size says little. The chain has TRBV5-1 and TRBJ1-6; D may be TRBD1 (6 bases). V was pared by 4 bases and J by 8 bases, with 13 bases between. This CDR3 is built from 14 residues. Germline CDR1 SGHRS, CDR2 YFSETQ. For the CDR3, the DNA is TGCGCCAGCAGCCCGGGACAAGTCGATTCACCCCTCCACTTT. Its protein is CASSPGQVDSPLHF.

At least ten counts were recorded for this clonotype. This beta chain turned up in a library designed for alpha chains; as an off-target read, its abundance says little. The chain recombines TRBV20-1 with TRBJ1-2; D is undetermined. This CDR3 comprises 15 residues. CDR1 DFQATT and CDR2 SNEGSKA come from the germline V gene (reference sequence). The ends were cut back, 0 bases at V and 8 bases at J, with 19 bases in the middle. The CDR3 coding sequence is TGCAGTGCTAGAGAGTTCCCGGGCGGAACTCGGGGCTACACCTTC. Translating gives CSAREFPGGTRGYTF.

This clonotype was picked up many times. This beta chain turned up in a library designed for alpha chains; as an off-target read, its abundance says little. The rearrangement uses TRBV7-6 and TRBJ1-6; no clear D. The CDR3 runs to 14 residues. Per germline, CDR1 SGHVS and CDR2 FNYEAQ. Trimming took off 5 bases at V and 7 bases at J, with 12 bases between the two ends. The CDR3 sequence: CASSTGPGNSPLHF. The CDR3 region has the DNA TGTGCCAGCAGCACCGGGCCGGGGAATTCACCCCTCCACTTT.